Below are 17 T cell receptor beta chains sequenced from a single sample in a study of blood T cell repertoires in COVID-19. Repertoires were generated with immunoSEQ multiplex PCR, while TCRdb's copy carries only in-frame clones and drops some. The sample contains about 210,000 clones, roughly 86% of which appear only once. Source material: peripheral blood. These TCRs come from a woman in her thirties or forties with acute or convalescent COVID-19.

This sequence joins TRBV9 and TRBJ2-7; D perhaps matches TRBD2 (6 bases). In germline, CDR1 is SGDLS, CDR2 YYNGEE. Deletions cut 2 bases from V and 3 bases from J, with 15 bases between. CDR3 length: 15 residues. CDR3 loop: CASSVEVADYYEQYF. The CDR3 DNA is TGTGCCAGCAGCGTCGAGGTAGCGGACTACTACGAGCAGTACTTC.

This chain connects TRBV11-3 to TRBJ2-1, with TRBD2 identical over 15 bases. The CDR3 consists of 15 residues. Germline V gives CDR1 SGHNT, CDR2 YENEEA. The V gene end was trimmed by 4 bases and the J gene end by 8 bases; junction bases not matched to a gene: 3. The chain's CDR3 is CASSSGLAGGDEQFF. For the CDR3, the DNA is TGTGCCAGCAGCTCAGGACTAGCGGGAGGGGATGAGCAGTTCTTC. Combining the CDR3 with reference TRBV11-3 and TRBJ2-1 gives the whole variable domain EAGVVQSPRYKIIEKKQPVAFWCNPISGHNTLYWYLQNLGQGPELLIRYENEEAVDDSQLPKDRFSAERLKGVDSTLKIQPAELGDSAVYLCASSSGLAGGDEQFFGPGTRLTVL.

This clone was found once. The rearrangement joins TRBV2 to TRBJ2-7; D is possibly TRBD1 (7 bases). Germline V gene lookup returns CDR1 SNHLY and CDR2 FYNNEI. CDR3 size: 13 residues. V was pared by 9 bases and J by 5 bases, with 17 bases between. The CDR3 loop reads CASRAAGGNEQYF. The CDR3 coding sequence is TGTGCCAGTAGAGCAGCAGGGGGGAACGAGCAGTACTTC.

V is TRBV10-3 and J is TRBJ1-1, with TRBD1 matching 9 bases. V was pared by 3 bases and J by 4 bases, with 3 bases of the junction left unmatched. This CDR3 spans 14 amino acids. CDR1 and CDR2 (germline): ENHRY, SYGVKD. The chain's CDR3 is CAISEDRGGTEAFF. DNA of the CDR3: TGTGCCATCAGTGAAGACAGGGGGGGCACTGAAGCTTTCTTT.

This clone was seen at least ten times. J is TRBJ2-7 and V is TRBV14, with D perhaps matching TRBD2 (5 bases). The germline CDR1 and CDR2 sequences are SGHDN and FVKESK. The CDR3 loop spans 13 amino acids. V was pared by 9 bases and J by 3 bases, with 15 bases between. In DNA, the CDR3 is TGTGCCAGTAGTAGGGCTAGCCGCTACGAGCAGTACTTC. Encoded protein: CASSRASRYEQYF. Combining the CDR3 with reference TRBV14 and TRBJ2-7 gives the whole variable domain EAGVTQFPSHSVIEKGQTVTLRCDPISGHDNLYWYRRVMGKEIKFLLHFVKESKQDESGMPNNRFLAERTGGTYSTLKVQPAELEDSGVYFCASSRASRYEQYFGPGTRLTVT.

The genes are TRBV12-3 or TRBV12-4 and TRBJ1-1, with D possibly TRBD1 on 5 matching bases. The CDR3 has 10 amino acids. Trimming shortened V by 7 bases and J by 10 bases, and 10 bases separated the two germline ends. The CDR3 nucleotides are TGTGCCAGCACCTTCGGGGGAGCTTTCTTT. Amino acid sequence: CASTFGGAFF.

The V gene is TRBV7-9, the J gene TRBJ2-1; TRBD2 aligns across 11 bases. The CDR3 totals 17 residues. V was pared by 2 bases and J by 2 bases, with 5 bases of the junction left unmatched. CDR1 is SEHNR and CDR2 is FQNEAQ in the germline V gene (reference sequence). Here the CDR3 reads CASSLRLAGSTYNEQFF. The CDR3 region has the DNA TGTGCCAGCAGCTTAAGACTAGCGGGGAGTACCTACAATGAGCAGTTCTTC.

This clone has only a few counts. The V call is TRBV6-2 or TRBV6-3, the J call TRBJ2-3, with a tentative D call TRBD2 (5 bases). Trimming removed 2 bases from V and 2 bases from J, with 14 bases in between. The CDR3 sequence is 16 residues long. The germline CDR1 and CDR2 sequences are MNHEY and SVGEGT. CDR3 in amino acids: CASSYHGISSTDTQYF. CDR3 in DNA: TGTGCCAGCAGTTACCACGGGATTTCTTCCACAGATACGCAGTATTTT.

The chain combines TRBV15 with TRBJ1-3; 7 nucleotides line up with TRBD1. CDR1 is LNHNV and CDR2 is YYDKDF in the germline V gene (reference sequence). This CDR3 has 14 amino acids. Unmatched junction bases numbered 10, after V lost 5 bases and J lost 9 bases. This CDR3 is CATSVGQAQRTIYF. The CDR3 nucleotides read TGTGCCACCAGCGTAGGACAGGCCCAGCGCACCATATATTTT. The full variable domain, rest sourced from reference TRBV15 and TRBJ1-3, is DAMVIQNPRYQVTQFGKPVTLSCSQTLNHNVMYWYQQKSSQAPKLLFHYYDKDFNNEADTPDNFQSRRPNTSFCFLDIRSPGLGDTAMYLCATSVGQAQRTIYFGEGSWLTVV.

This chain connects TRBV4-1 to TRBJ1-2, with a weak D call TRBD1 (5 bases). Trimming cost V 4 bases and J 4 bases, with 16 bases left between them. This CDR3 has 15 amino acids. Germline CDR1 MGHRA, CDR2 YSYEKL. CDR3 sequence (DNA): TGCGCCAGCAGCCTATCCCGAGACAGCCCCTATGGCTACACCTTC. Its protein is CASSLSRDSPYGYTF.

The table lists this clone with many counts. This chain connects TRBV7-2 to TRBJ1-2, with D possibly being TRBD1 (6 bases). CDR3 length: 15 amino acids. Germline CDR1 reads SGHTA; CDR2 reads FQGNSA. With 1 base removed from V and 7 bases from J, the gap between germline ends came to 16 bases. CDR3 sequence: CASSLGGGGARGYTF. CDR3 sequence (DNA): TGTGCCAGCAGCTTAGGTGGAGGGGGGGCGCGTGGCTACACCTTC.

This clone was detected once. This chain links TRBV3-1 (or the pseudogene TRBV3-2) with TRBJ1-1, with 9 bases that match TRBD1. Trimming cost V 2 bases and J 8 bases; bases outside gene matches: 9. CDR1 is LGHDT and CDR2 is YNNKEL in the germline V gene (reference sequence). This CDR3 is built from 15 residues. The CDR3 nucleotides read TGTGCCAGCAGCCAAACGGGACAGGGAAATTTCGAAGCTTTCTTT. It translates to CASSQTGQGNFEAFF.

This chain links TRBV24-1 with TRBJ1-4; 7 bases are shared with TRBD1. CDR3 length: 13 amino acids. In germline, CDR1 is KGHDR, CDR2 SFDVKD. V trimming: 8 bases; J trimming: 6 bases; junction bases outside the gene matches: 5. CDR3 in amino acids: CATTDRVYEKLFF. The CDR3 DNA sequence: TGTGCCACCACCGACAGGGTCTATGAAAAACTGTTTTTT.

This rearrangement joins TRBV27 to TRBJ1-6, with D possibly being TRBD1 (5 bases). The germline V gene encodes CDR1 MNHEY and CDR2 SMNVEV (reference sequence). With 7 bases removed from V and 7 bases from J, the gap between germline ends came to 17 bases. There are 15 residues in the CDR3. CDR3 protein: CASNTDRTENSPLHF. CDR3 coding DNA: TGTGCCAGCAATACCGACAGAACAGAAAATTCACCCCTCCACTTT.

The sample holds a few counts of this clone. The CDR3 is CASSASTGTGGYTF. The CDR3 DNA reads as TGTGCCAGCAGTGCCTCCACAGGGACCGGCGGCTACACCTTC. The V and J genes are TRBV6-4 and TRBJ1-2; tentative D call: TRBD1 (6 bases). Germline V gene lookup returns CDR1 MRHNA and CDR2 SNTAGT. This CDR3 has 14 residues. V gave up 4 bases and J gave up 8 bases, with 17 bases separating them.

This chain joins TRBV6-4 and TRBJ2-7; 10 bases align to TRBD2. V lost 6 bases, J lost 6 bases, and 11 bases stayed unmatched. Germline V gene lookup returns CDR1 MRHNA and CDR2 SNTAGT. The CDR3 has 15 amino acids. For the CDR3, the DNA is TGTGCCAGCAGCCTCCTAGCGGGAGAGGTTAGCGAGCAGTACTTC. This encodes CASSLLAGEVSEQYF.

There are a few counts of this clone. The CDR3 is CASSRSGGGTGNNQPQHF. CDR3 coding DNA: TGTGCCAGCAGCCGGTCCGGGGGGGGGACAGGGAACAATCAGCCCCAGCATTTT. The chain is built from TRBV4-2 and TRBJ1-5; 9 positions match TRBD1. J gave up 3 bases and V 4 bases, and 13 bases lay outside the gene matches. This CDR3 has 18 residues. Germline V gene sequence: CDR1 LGHNA, CDR2 YNFKEQ.